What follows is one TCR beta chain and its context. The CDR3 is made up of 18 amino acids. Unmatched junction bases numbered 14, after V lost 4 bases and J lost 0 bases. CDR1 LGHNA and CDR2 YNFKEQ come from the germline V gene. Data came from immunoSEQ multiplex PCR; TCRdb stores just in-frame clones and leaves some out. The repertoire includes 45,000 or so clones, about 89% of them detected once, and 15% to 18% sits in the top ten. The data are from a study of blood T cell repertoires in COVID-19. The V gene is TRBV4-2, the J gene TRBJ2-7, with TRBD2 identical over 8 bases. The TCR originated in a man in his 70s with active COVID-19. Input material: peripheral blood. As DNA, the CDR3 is TGTGCCAGCAGCCGCCAAACTAGCGGTGCGACTAGCTCCTACGAGCAGTACTTC. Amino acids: CASSRQTSGATSSYEQYF.